This T cell receptor beta chain was documented in a study of T cells in Graves' hyperthyroidism and ophthalmopathy. V lost 7 bases and J 0 bases, leaving 7 bases between the germline ends. This CDR3 has 13 residues. Germline CDR1 reads SNHLY; CDR2 reads FYNNEI. This clonotype was counted ten times or more. What it recognizes is unknown. Diagnosis rested on symptoms, serum thyroxine and TRAb, thyroid ultrasound, and orbital computed tomography. RNA transcripts provided the source from which TCR beta CDR3 regions were amplified. A first-round RT-PCR of the TCR CDR3 used the HTBI primer set. TCRdb re-derived calls from the multiplex PCR reads in MiXCR, one entry per CDR3 protein. The data contain hundreds of thousands of distinct CDR3 sequences, about 13% of them seen just once; the ten biggest clones take up roughly 35%. Whole-study findings and limits: Classification by a 13 V-J model distinguished ophthalmopathy from stable hyperthyroidism.

Specimen: blood. The chain is built from TRBV2 and TRBJ1-5; D unresolved. The TCR comes from a middle-aged woman with Graves' ophthalmopathy. The CDR3 bases are TGTGCCAGCACCCCCTTTAGCAATCAGCCCCAGCATTTT. Protein product: CASTPFSNQPQHF.